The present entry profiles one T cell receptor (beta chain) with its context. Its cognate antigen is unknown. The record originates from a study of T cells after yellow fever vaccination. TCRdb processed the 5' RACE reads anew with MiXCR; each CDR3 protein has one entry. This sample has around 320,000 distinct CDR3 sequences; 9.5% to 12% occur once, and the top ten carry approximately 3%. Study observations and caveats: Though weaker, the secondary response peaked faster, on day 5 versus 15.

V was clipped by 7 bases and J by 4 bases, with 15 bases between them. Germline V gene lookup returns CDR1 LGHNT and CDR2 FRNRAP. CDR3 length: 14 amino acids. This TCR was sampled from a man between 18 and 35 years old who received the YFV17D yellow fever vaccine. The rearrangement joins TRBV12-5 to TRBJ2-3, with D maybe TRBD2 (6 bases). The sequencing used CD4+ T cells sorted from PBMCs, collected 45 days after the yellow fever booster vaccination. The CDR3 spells CASAVEGGSDTQYF. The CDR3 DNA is TGTGCTAGTGCCGTGGAGGGCGGTTCAGATACGCAGTATTTT.